The clone carrying this TCR beta chain was seen ten or more times. This record comes from a study of T-cell reconstitution after alpha-beta-depleted transplantation in children. Preparation of the TCRbeta library used unique molecular identifiers. Using its own MiXCR run on the PCR reads, TCRdb lists one record per CDR3 protein. The table records hundreds of thousands of distinct CDR3 sequences, 15% to 20% of them present only once. Looked up from germline, CDR1 is DFQATT and CDR2 is SNEGSKA (reference sequence). CDR3 length: 15 amino acids. After removal of 6 bases from V and 4 bases from J, the junction contained 14 bases not matched to a gene.

Sequenced material: PBMCs from the stem cell graft donor, taken from the stem cell graft. The chain uses TRBV20-1 and TRBJ2-5; 7 bases are shared with TRBD2. This TCR was recovered from a human donor who donated a stem cell graft to a child with acute myeloid leukemia. CDR3 loop: CSAPVQGGAGETQYF. The CDR3 bases are TGCAGTGCCCCCGTCCAGGGAGGGGCAGGAGAGACCCAGTACTTC.